One and the same sample provided the 13 T cell receptor beta chains below, sequenced in a study of blood T cell repertoires in COVID-19. The protocol was immunoSEQ multiplex PCR, while the TCRdb copy is restricted to in-frame clones and leaves out a portion. Of about 280,000 clones in the sample, 85% were seen once. Sequenced sample: PBMCs or T cells enriched from blood (not recorded which). These TCRs come from a woman aged 45-65 years who had recovered from COVID-19.

V is TRBV3-1 (or the pseudogene TRBV3-2) and J is TRBJ1-1; D uncertain. In germline, CDR1 is LGHDT, CDR2 YNNKEL (reference sequence). This CDR3 has 11 amino acids. V was pared by 4 bases and J by 5 bases, with 5 bases between. CDR3 DNA sequence: TGTGCCAGCAGCCTCGCGACTGAAGCTTTCTTT. Its translation: CASSLATEAFF.

J is TRBJ1-1 and V is TRBV4-1, with D possibly TRBD1 on 5 matching bases. V shed 6 bases and J shed 3 bases, with 11 bases lying between them. The CDR3 loop spans 13 amino acids. CDR1 is MGHRA and CDR2 is YSYEKL in the germline V gene. Here the CDR3 DNA reads TGCGCCAGCAGGATGGGGGGGGACACTGAAGCTTTCTTT. It specifies CASRMGGDTEAFF.

This clone was counted once. The chain has TRBV5-1 and TRBJ1-2; 10 bases fit TRBD1. There are 15 residues in the CDR3. V lost 4 bases and J lost 8; bases outside the gene matches: 11. The germline gives CDR1 SGHRS, CDR2 YFSETQ. The CDR3, as DNA: TGCGCCAGCAGCGCCGCGGGACAGGGGTTAGGCGGCTACACCTTC. Residues: CASSAAGQGLGGYTF. Full variable domain (remainder filled in from reference TRBV5-1 and TRBJ1-2): KAGVTQTPRYLIKTRGQQVTLSCSPISGHRSVSWYQQTPGQGLQFLFEYFSETQRNKGNFPGRFSGRQFSNSRSEMNVSTLELGDSALYLCASSAAGQGLGGYTFGSGTRLTVV.

V is TRBV5-5 and J is TRBJ1-2, with 7 positions matching TRBD1. The length of the CDR3 is 16 residues. Trimming removed 4 bases from V and 7 bases from J; junction bases left unmatched: 16. Germline CDR1 is SGHKS and CDR2 is YYEKEE (reference sequence). The CDR3 bases are TGTGCCAGCAGCCTAACTTCGACAGGGACGGAAGGTGGCTACACCTTC. Translation gives CASSLTSTGTEGGYTF.

The chain recombines TRBV9 with TRBJ2-1; TRBD2 agrees at 8 bases. The germline CDR1 and CDR2 sequences are SGDLS and YYNGEE. This CDR3 region has 14 residues. V was pared by 4 bases and J by 6 bases, with 6 bases of the junction left unmatched. The CDR3 DNA sequence: TGTGCCAGCAGCCAAACGAGCGGGGGCAATGAGCAGTTCTTC. Its protein is CASSQTSGGNEQFF.

The chain uses TRBV5-4 and TRBJ1-4; 7 nucleotides match TRBD1. The CDR3 is 14 residues long. CDR1 and CDR2 (germline): SGHNT, YYREEE (reference sequence). V lost 4 bases and J lost 10; bases outside the gene matches: 10. The CDR3 sequence: CASSVTGEVGKLFF. As DNA, the CDR3 is TGTGCCAGCAGCGTCACAGGGGAAGTAGGAAAACTGTTTTTT.

V and J are TRBV5-1 and TRBJ1-2; 8 nucleotides align to TRBD1. The CDR3 is made up of 15 amino acids. Germline lookup yields CDR1 SGHRS and CDR2 YFSETQ. Losses at the gene ends were 4 bases for V and 7 bases for J; bases not matched to a gene: 12. The CDR3 sequence: CASSETGAASAGYTF. Written as DNA, the CDR3 is TGCGCCAGCAGCGAGACAGGGGCGGCTTCAGCTGGCTACACCTTC.

The CDR3 sequence is CASSYGHDGRATYEQYF. CDR3 coding DNA: TGTGCCAGCAGTTACGGCCATGACGGGAGGGCTACCTACGAGCAGTACTTC. The rearrangement uses TRBV6-2 or TRBV6-3 and TRBJ2-7, with 8 positions matching TRBD2. V was pared by 2 bases and J by 2 bases, with 11 bases of the junction left unmatched. Germline lookup yields CDR1 MNHEY and CDR2 SVGEGT. The CDR3 runs 17 residues.

V usage is TRBV15 and J usage is TRBJ2-6; D might be TRBD2 (5 bases). Germline V lookup: CDR1 LNHNV, CDR2 YYDKDF (reference sequence). V shed 5 bases and J shed 0 bases, with 11 bases lying between them. This CDR3 has 16 residues. The chain's CDR3 is CATSVDRGSGANVLTF. CDR3 bases: TGTGCCACCAGCGTGGATCGGGGCTCTGGGGCCAACGTCCTGACTTTC.

V and J are TRBV4-3 and TRBJ2-1, with 11 bases that match TRBD1. The CDR3 totals 19 residues. The germline CDR1 and CDR2 sequences are LGHNA and YSLEER. V lost 0 bases and J lost 4; bases outside the gene matches: 11. CDR3 region: CASSQDPPLGQGAYNEQFF. The CDR3 DNA follows: TGCGCCAGCAGCCAAGACCCACCCCTCGGACAGGGGGCTTACAATGAGCAGTTCTTC.

The V and J genes are TRBV5-8 and TRBJ2-4; weak D call: TRBD1 (5 bases). CDR3 length: 15 residues. V was shortened by 0 bases and J by 6 bases, with 13 bases between the two germline ends. Germline CDR1 is SGHTS and CDR2 is YDEGEE. CDR3 coding DNA: TGTGCCAGCAGCTTGGAATACCAAAGGGGAAACATTCAGTACTTC. Translated, it gives CASSLEYQRGNIQYF.

The chain combines TRBV25-1 with TRBJ1-1, with 7 bases fitting TRBD1. CDR1 is MGHDK and CDR2 is SYGVNS in the germline V gene. This CDR3 is built from 15 residues. Trimming removed 5 bases from V and 0 bases from J; junction bases left unmatched: 6. CDR3 bases: TGTGCCAGCAGTAAAGGGGGCGCCCTGAACACTGAAGCTTTCTTT. Amino acids: CASSKGGALNTEAFF.

The rearrangement joins TRBV18 to TRBJ2-7; D may be TRBD1 (5 bases). CDR1 and CDR2 from the germline V gene are KGHSH and LQKENI. CDR3 length equals 13 residues. V lost 3 bases to trimming and J lost 5 bases, with 11 bases between them. CDR3 amino acids: CASSPRQNDEQYF. CDR3 in DNA: TGTGCCAGCTCACCGAGACAGAATGACGAGCAGTACTTC. Complete variable domain (other parts from reference TRBV18 and TRBJ2-7): NAGVMQNPRHLVRRRGQEARLRCSPMKGHSHVYWYRQLPEEGLKFMVYLQKENIIDESGMPKERFSAEFPKEGPSILRIQQVVRGDSAAYFCASSPRQNDEQYFGPGTRLTVT.